This TCR beta chain was captured by sequencing in a study of beta chain features in type 1 diabetes. Sorted CD4+ subsets: naive, central memory, regulatory, stem cell-like memory (CD45RO/CCR7/CD25/CD127/CD95/CD27 panel). All sorted populations exceeded 95% purity. Of the isolated RNA, all was reverse transcribed, and so the sequenced material was expressed TCRB transcripts. TCRdb's copy holds only in-frame clones and misses some; the assay was immunoSEQ multiplex PCR. The data show about 150,000 clones, with 10% seen just once and 1.3% held by the top ten. CDR1 SQVTM and CDR2 ANQGSEA come from the germline V gene. The CDR3 is made up of 13 amino acids. General study findings and limits: More deletions and fewer insertions at VDJ junctions were found in patients with type 1 diabetes. The naive, central memory and Treg TCRB repertoires looked more alike in patients than they did in healthy donors.

Regarding this clone: Its antigen is undetermined. Germline is not matched at one junction end, which may reflect a read error.

This receptor was taken from a man aged 18 to 35 in good health. This chain uses TRBV29-1 with TRBJ1-4, with D unclear. Sequenced: naive CD4+ T cells from blood. The CDR3: CSVEIGNNEELFF. The CDR3 nucleotides read TGCAGCGTTGAAATCGGGAATAATGAAGAACTGTTTTTT.